These 16 T cell receptor beta chains share one sample of origin, sequenced in a study of monozygotic twins with inflammatory bowel disease. TCRdb reprocessed the 5' RACE reads and reports one entry per CDR3 protein, with no DNA. Recorded here are approximately 400,000 distinct CDR3 sequences; the top ten clones represent around 2.5%. The sequencing input was blood. These receptors were collected from a human donor with ulcerative colitis or Crohn's disease, or a healthy co-twin of an affected twin (not recorded which).

The V call is TRBV7-8, the J call TRBJ2-7; the D gene TCRdb calls, TRBD1, cannot be checked with no DNA. The CDR3 totals 14 residues. CDR1 is SGHVS and CDR2 is FQNEAQ in the germline V gene. The CDR3 spells CASSLYSGNNEQYF.

The genes are TRBV27 and TRBJ1-4; TCRdb calls TRBD1, which cannot be checked without DNA. The CDR3 spans 16 residues. Germline CDR1 reads MNHEY; CDR2 reads SMNVEV (reference sequence). CDR3 residues: CASSPSLRGLNEKLFF.

This chain links TRBV30 with TRBJ1-3. Germline assignment: CDR1 GTSNPN and CDR2 SVGIG (reference sequence). This CDR3 has 16 residues. The CDR3 spells CAWSGATPIFGNTIYF.

The rearrangement uses TRBV7-2 and TRBJ2-1. This CDR3 is 13 amino acids long. Germline V gene sequence: CDR1 SGHTA, CDR2 FQGNSA. Here the CDR3 reads CASSLPVYNEQFF.

The chain carries TRBV6-5 and TRBJ2-5; the D call of TRBD1 rests on TCRdb alone, since no DNA is present to check it. This CDR3 contains 13 residues. Germline CDR1 reads MNHEY; CDR2 reads SVGAGI. CDR3 amino acids: CASSRDRRETQYF.

This chain's CDR3 is CASSFSSGLGYGYTF. The chain uses TRBV28 and TRBJ1-2; TCRdb's D gene call, TRBD1, goes unchecked for lack of DNA. Germline CDR1 MDHEN, CDR2 SYDVKM. The CDR3 runs 15 residues.

The gene calls are TRBV10-3 and TRBJ1-3. Germline loops: CDR1 ENHRY, CDR2 SYGVKD. The CDR3 has 13 residues. CDR3 in amino acids: CAIREITGNTIYF.

The CDR3 here is CASSFNSNQPQHF. The chain has TRBV7-9 and TRBJ1-5. CDR1 is SEHNR and CDR2 is FQNEAQ in the germline V gene (reference sequence). The CDR3 contains 13 residues.

The chain uses TRBV10-3 and TRBJ2-3. This CDR3 spans 14 amino acids. Germline V gene sequence: CDR1 ENHRY, CDR2 SYGVKD. The CDR3 sequence is CAISESQGPDTQYF.

V and J are TRBV29-1 and TRBJ1-1. CDR3 length: 13 amino acids. Germline lookup yields CDR1 SQVTM and CDR2 ANQGSEA. This chain's CDR3 is CSVERSRNTEAFF.

The chain carries TRBV7-9 and TRBJ2-5; checking the TCRdb D call of TRBD1 is not possible without DNA. The CDR3 is 15 amino acids. CDR1 and CDR2 (germline): SEHNR, FQNEAQ (reference sequence). CDR3: CASSLRASYQETQYF. Combining the CDR3 with reference TRBV7-9 and TRBJ2-5 gives the whole variable domain DTGVSQNPRHKITKRGQNVTFRCDPISEHNRLYWYRQTLGQGPEFLTYFQNEAQLEKSRLLSDRFSAERPKGSFSTLEIQRTEQGDSAMYLCASSLRASYQETQYFGPGTRLLVL.

The J gene is TRBJ2-5, the V gene TRBV5-1; absent DNA, TCRdb's TRBD2 call cannot be checked. This CDR3 is built from 16 residues. Germline CDR1 reads SGHRS; CDR2 reads YFSETQ. The CDR3 here is CASRTGTSGGSETQYF. The complete variable domain, with remaining parts taken from reference TRBV5-1 and TRBJ2-5, reads KAGVTQTPRYLIKTRGQQVTLSCSPISGHRSVSWYQQTPGQGLQFLFEYFSETQRNKGNFPGRFSGRQFSNSRSEMNVSTLELGDSALYLCASRTGTSGGSETQYFGPGTRLLVL.

The rearrangement links TRBV11-2 to TRBJ1-1. Germline V gene sequence: CDR1 SGHAT, CDR2 FQNNGV. The CDR3 runs 13 residues. This chain's CDR3 is CASSLGERTEAFF.

This chain uses TRBV7-9 with TRBJ1-2. Per the germline V gene, CDR1 is SEHNR and CDR2 is FQNEAQ (reference sequence). This CDR3 comprises 16 residues. CDR3: CASSYVPPGLKGGYTF.

V usage is TRBV4-1 and J usage is TRBJ1-2. This CDR3 region has 12 residues. Germline V lookup: CDR1 MGHRA, CDR2 YSYEKL. CDR3 in amino acids: CASSQESYGYTF.

V and J are TRBV20-1 and TRBJ1-6. Germline loops: CDR1 DFQATT, CDR2 SNEGSKA (reference sequence). The CDR3 sequence is 17 residues long. Here the CDR3 reads CSARGALPSSYNSPLHF.